The T cell receptor beta chain described here comes from a study of T cells in Graves' hyperthyroidism and ophthalmopathy. RNA transcripts were the template for amplifying TCR beta CDR3 regions. The HTBI primer set served for first-round RT-PCR of the TCR CDR3. MiXCR, run by TCRdb on the multiplex PCR reads, gives a single entry per CDR3 protein. The sample yields about 250,000 distinct CDR3 sequences, 13% to 15% seen once. This clonotype was counted ten times or more. Germline CDR1 is MDHEN and CDR2 is SYDVKM. Trimming cost V 0 bases and J 2 bases, with 7 bases left between them. CDR3 size: 14 residues. From less than 13 ml of fresh peripheral blood, PBMCs were isolated.

The chain carries TRBV28 and TRBJ1-2; D unresolved. This TCR was recovered from a woman in her 50s with Graves' hyperthyroidism that later progressed to Graves' ophthalmopathy. Sequencing was performed on blood. In DNA form, the CDR3 reads TGTGCCAGCAGTTTATGGCAGCAAAACTATGGCTACACCTTC. It encodes CASSLWQQNYGYTF.